One and the same sample provided the 17 T cell receptor beta chains below, sequenced in a study of tumor-infiltrating lymphocytes in localized non-small cell lung cancer. Here immunoSEQ multiplex PCR was the method, and the copy in TCRdb shows in-frame clones only, minus some. Here the sample spans approximately 13,000 clones, 75% being singletons. The sample taken for sequencing was lung tumor tissue. The origin of the receptors is a human donor with non-small cell lung cancer.

V and J are TRBV7-9 and TRBJ2-1, with 8 bases that match TRBD2. Germline V gene data show CDR1 as SEHNR and CDR2 as FQNEAQ (reference sequence). Germline trimming cut 3 bases from V and 5 bases from J; bases unmatched to any gene: 15. This CDR3 has 18 residues. The CDR3 here is CASSFYRGGGQKDNEQFF. In nucleotides, the CDR3 is TGTGCCAGCAGCTTTTACCGGGGGGGCGGGCAAAAGGACAATGAGCAGTTCTTC.

This clone is medium-sized (0.01 to 0.1%) in the sample. The rearrangement links TRBV9 to TRBJ1-1; D is uncertain. The V and J ends lost 2 bases and 8 bases respectively, with 10 bases between them. This CDR3 is 12 amino acids long. Germline V gene sequence: CDR1 SGDLS, CDR2 YYNGEE. In DNA, the CDR3 is TGTGCCAGCAGCGTCCTTGCACAGGAAGCTTTCTTT. It yields the protein CASSVLAQEAFF.

The chain uses TRBV27 and TRBJ1-1, with TRBD1 as a possible D gene (5 bases). CDR1 is MNHEY, CDR2 SMNVEV, per germline (reference sequence). V lost 3 bases to trimming and J lost 4 bases, with 12 bases between them. The CDR3 is 14 residues long. DNA of the CDR3: TGTGCCAGCAGTTTCAACAGTGGGGGCACTGAAGCTTTCTTT. Its protein is CASSFNSGGTEAFF.

The chain joins TRBV19 to TRBJ2-5; D is possibly TRBD1 (6 bases). This CDR3 spans 11 amino acids. V was trimmed by 6 bases and J by 4 bases, leaving 6 bases between them. From germline, CDR1 is LNHDA and CDR2 SQIVND (reference sequence). In DNA, the CDR3 is TGTGCCAGTAGCAGGGGAGAGACCCAGTACTTC. Residues: CASSRGETQYF.

The chain has TRBV5-1 and TRBJ2-2; tentatively, D is TRBD1 (6 bases). With 1 base removed from V and 5 bases from J, the gap between germline ends came to 15 bases. The CDR3 loop spans 16 amino acids. CDR1 and CDR2 from the germline V gene are SGHRS and YFSETQ. CDR3 bases: TGCGCCAGCAGCTTGCGACAGGACCCATCAACCGGGGAGCTGTTTTTT. The encoded protein is CASSLRQDPSTGELFF.

By frequency in the sample, this clone is medium-sized. This chain joins TRBV28 and TRBJ1-2; TRBD1 agrees at 8 bases. Per the germline V gene, CDR1 is MDHEN and CDR2 is SYDVKM. V shed 2 bases and J 5 bases; nucleotides not matched to a gene: 1. This CDR3 is built from 13 residues. The CDR3 protein is CASSLGTGYGYTF. The CDR3 DNA reads as TGTGCCAGCAGTTTAGGGACAGGTTATGGCTACACCTTC.

J is TRBJ1-6 and V is TRBV6-6; TRBD1 is a possible D gene (5 bases). The germline V and J ends were trimmed by 6 bases and 5 bases, with 11 bases remaining between them. The CDR3 loop spans 14 amino acids. CDR1 and CDR2 from the germline V gene are MNHNY and SVGAGI (reference sequence). This chain's CDR3 is CASRTGTDNSPLHF. The CDR3 DNA follows: TGTGCCAGCAGAACCGGGACCGATAATTCACCCCTCCACTTT.

J is TRBJ1-4 and V is TRBV9, with D maybe TRBD1 (5 bases). Germline V gene lookup returns CDR1 SGDLS and CDR2 YYNGEE. The CDR3 is 16 amino acids. Deletions cut 0 bases from V and 0 bases from J, with 9 bases between. CDR3 in amino acids: CASSVGTGATNEKLFF. CDR3 coding DNA: TGTGCCAGCAGCGTAGGTACAGGAGCAACTAATGAAAAACTGTTTTTT.

This clone has a single count. The V call is TRBV18, the J call TRBJ1-4, with 7 bases that match TRBD1. Trimming took 6 bases from V and 7 from J; bases not matched to a gene: 11. The germline gives CDR1 KGHSH, CDR2 LQKENI. The CDR3 loop spans 15 amino acids. For the CDR3, the DNA is TGTGCCAGCTCTCAGCAGGGGGGATCGGGTGAAAAACTGTTTTTT. Translation gives CASSQQGGSGEKLFF.

The genes are TRBV19 and TRBJ2-2, with TRBD1 matching over 12 bases. Germline CDR1 is LNHDA and CDR2 is SQIVND (reference sequence). With 5 bases clipped from V and 7 bases from J, the junction kept 5 bases outside the gene matches. CDR3 length: 15 amino acids. The CDR3 loop is CASSSGTGGGGELFF. The CDR3 DNA reads TGTGCCAGTAGTTCCGGGACAGGGGGCGGCGGGGAGCTGTTTTTT.

The DNA of the CDR3 is TGTGCCAGCAGTCTCAGACTAGCTCGGGGTAGGGAGACCCAGTACTTC. It codes for CASSLRLARGRETQYF. The chain combines TRBV7-8 with TRBJ2-5; 7 nucleotides agree with TRBD2. The CDR3 covers 16 residues. J gave up 5 bases and V 6 bases, and 15 bases lay outside the gene matches. CDR1 SGHVS and CDR2 FQNEAQ come from the germline V gene.

This clone was seen a handful of times. The gene calls are TRBV7-2 and TRBJ1-6; D perhaps matches TRBD1 (6 bases). Germline-derived CDR1 and CDR2 are SGHTA and FQGNSA. This CDR3 spans 15 amino acids. Trimming took off 5 bases at V and 4 bases at J, with 12 bases between the two ends. CDR3 bases: TGTGCCAGCAGCCTCGGGACACCGTATAATTCACCCCTCCACTTT. As protein: CASSLGTPYNSPLHF.

This clone was counted only a few times. V gene TRBV9 combines with J gene TRBJ2-3, with no clear D. Trimming stripped 2 bases from V and 1 base from J, with 5 bases between. The germline CDR1 and CDR2 sequences are SGDLS and YYNGEE. The CDR3 extends over 13 amino acids. The CDR3 DNA sequence: TGTGCCAGCAGCGTTTTCGGCACAGATACGCAGTATTTT. This sequence encodes CASSVFGTDTQYF.

CDR3 coding DNA: TGTGCCAGCAGGGTCGGAGGTCACGATCAGCCCCAGCATTTT. Its translation: CASRVGGHDQPQHF. This chain uses TRBV6-1 with TRBJ1-5; no firm D call. Trimming pared 6 bases from V and 5 bases from J, leaving 14 bases between. The CDR3 loop spans 14 amino acids. Germline V gene sequence: CDR1 MNHNS, CDR2 SASEGT.

The chain carries TRBV18 and TRBJ1-6, with D maybe TRBD1 (6 bases). Germline V gene sequence: CDR1 KGHSH, CDR2 LQKENI. This CDR3 region has 15 residues. Trimming removed 6 bases at V and 7 bases at J, with 16 bases between. The CDR3 sequence is CASSPSGGANSPLHF. The CDR3 DNA follows: TGTGCCAGCTCTCCGTCGGGGGGGGCCAATTCACCCCTCCACTTT.

CDR3 amino acids: CASSRTGGLSGNTIYF. CDR3 coding DNA: TGTGCCAGCAGCCGAACAGGGGGCCTCTCTGGAAACACCATATATTTT. The chain has TRBV7-2 and TRBJ1-3; 9 bases are shared with TRBD1. This CDR3 spans 16 amino acids. V lost 5 bases and J lost 0; bases outside the gene matches: 5. Germline assignment: CDR1 SGHTA and CDR2 FQGNSA.

This chain uses TRBV28 with TRBJ1-1; D is ambiguous. Germline V gene sequence: CDR1 MDHEN, CDR2 SYDVKM. The CDR3 covers 12 residues. Trimming took off 2 bases at V and 6 bases at J, with 7 bases between the two ends. The chain's CDR3 is CASSLKGPEAFF. In DNA, the CDR3 is TGTGCCAGCAGTTTAAAAGGGCCTGAAGCTTTCTTT.